One and the same sample provided the 18 T cell receptor beta chains below, sequenced in a study of blood T cell repertoires in COVID-19. Data came from immunoSEQ multiplex PCR; TCRdb stores just in-frame clones and leaves some out. This sample has approximately 15,000 clones, with 75% to 90% found just once. The sample was peripheral blood. The origin of the receptors is a man aged 50-60 years with active COVID-19.

CDR3 protein: CASSYDRGNTEAFF. The CDR3 DNA reads TGTGCCAGCAGTTATGACAGGGGGAACACTGAAGCTTTCTTT. This chain joins TRBV6-2 or TRBV6-3 and TRBJ1-1; 8 positions match TRBD1. V lost 3 bases to trimming and J lost 1 base; unmatched junction nucleotides: 1. The CDR3 is 14 residues long. From germline, CDR1 is MNHEY and CDR2 SVGEGT.

The rearrangement joins TRBV3-1 (or the pseudogene TRBV3-2) to TRBJ2-1; the D gene is possibly TRBD2 (6 bases). Trimming took off 6 bases at V and 4 bases at J, with 16 bases between the two ends. Germline assignment: CDR1 LGHDT and CDR2 YNNKEL (reference sequence). This CDR3 is built from 15 residues. In DNA form, the CDR3 reads TGTGCCAGCAGTCCCCTGGGCGGGACGTACAATGAGCAGTTCTTC. Amino acids: CASSPLGGTYNEQFF.

The chain uses TRBV5-4 and TRBJ2-7; no reliable D call. V was pared by 0 bases and J by 0 bases, with 10 bases between. There are 15 residues in the CDR3. Germline values: CDR1 SGHNT, CDR2 YYREEE (reference sequence). In nucleotides, the CDR3 is TGTGCCAGCAGCTTGGGGCCCTGGAGCTCCTACGAGCAGTACTTC. Protein: CASSLGPWSSYEQYF.

The chain links TRBV28 to TRBJ1-1, with D hard to call. The CDR3 runs 14 residues. The germline CDR1 and CDR2 sequences are MDHEN and SYDVKM. Trimming shortened V by 5 bases and J by 2 bases, and 12 bases separated the two germline ends. The CDR3 loop is CASSHGSVNTEAFF. CDR3 coding DNA: TGTGCCAGCAGTCACGGGAGCGTAAACACTGAAGCTTTCTTT. Combining the CDR3 with reference TRBV28 and TRBJ1-1 gives the whole variable domain DVKVTQSSRYLVKRTGEKVFLECVQDMDHENMFWYRQDPGLGLRLIYFSYDVKMKEKGDIPEGYSVSREKKERFSLILESASTNQTSMYLCASSHGSVNTEAFFGQGTRLTVV.

This chain links TRBV28 with TRBJ1-1; 7 bases agree with TRBD1. The CDR3 runs to 15 residues. With V trimmed by 4 bases and J by 2 bases, 7 bases remained unmatched. The germline gives CDR1 MDHEN, CDR2 SYDVKM. DNA for the CDR3: TGTGCCAGCAGTTCTGGGGACAGACCAAACACTGAAGCTTTCTTT. This sequence encodes CASSSGDRPNTEAFF.

This clone has only one observation. The CDR3 is CASSSPLYRGGPVGEQYF. The CDR3 region has the DNA TGTGCCAGCAGCTCCCCCTTGTATAGGGGGGGACCGGTAGGGGAGCAGTACTTC. The chain recombines TRBV7-9 with TRBJ2-7, with a tentative D call TRBD2 (7 bases). The CDR3 is made up of 18 amino acids. V was clipped by 4 bases and J by 7 bases, with 29 bases between them. Germline values: CDR1 SEHNR, CDR2 FQNEAQ (reference sequence).

The rearrangement links TRBV30 to TRBJ2-7; 10 nucleotides agree with TRBD1. The CDR3 runs to 14 residues. Germline trimming cut 5 bases from V and 0 bases from J; bases unmatched to any gene: 4. CDR1 GTSNPN and CDR2 SVGIG come from the germline V gene (reference sequence). CDR3 nucleotides: TGTGCCTGGGGGACAGGGGCTAGCTCCTACGAGCAGTACTTC. As protein: CAWGTGASSYEQYF. The full variable domain, completed using reference TRBV30 and TRBJ2-7, is SQTIHQWPATLVQPVGSPLSLECTVEGTSNPNLYWYRQAAGRGLQLLFYSVGIGQISSEVPQNLSASRPQDRQFILSSKKLLLSDSGFYLCAWGTGASSYEQYFGPGTRLTVT.

This chain connects TRBV2 to TRBJ2-1; TRBD2 agrees at 16 bases. The germline V gene encodes CDR1 SNHLY and CDR2 FYNNEI. Germline trimming cut 8 bases from V and 7 bases from J; bases unmatched to any gene: 8. The CDR3 consists of 16 residues. CDR3 bases: TGTGCCAGCGAAGGACCGGGACTAGCGGGAGGGAATGAGCAGTTCTTC. It translates to CASEGPGLAGGNEQFF.

The CDR3 protein is CASSRAGSNQPQHF. The CDR3 region has the DNA TGTGCCAGCAGTCGGGCGGGGTCCAATCAGCCCCAGCATTTT. The chain is built from TRBV3-1 (or the pseudogene TRBV3-2) and TRBJ1-5; no reliable D call. Germline V gives CDR1 LGHDT, CDR2 YNNKEL (reference sequence). Trimming pared 6 bases from V and 3 bases from J, leaving 12 bases between. The CDR3 extends over 14 amino acids.

The V call is TRBV4-2, the J call TRBJ2-7; weak D call: TRBD1 (6 bases). Trimming left V 1 base short and J 2 bases short, with 9 bases between. The CDR3 has 14 amino acids. From germline, CDR1 is LGHNA and CDR2 YNFKEQ. CDR3 in DNA: TGTGCCAGCAGCCAAGGAGGGGACACCTACGAGCAGTACTTC. Residues: CASSQGGDTYEQYF.

The rearrangement uses TRBV27 and TRBJ2-7, with D unresolved. The CDR3 runs to 13 residues. Germline V gene data show CDR1 as MNHEY and CDR2 as SMNVEV (reference sequence). The germline V and J ends were trimmed by 6 bases and 0 bases, with 9 bases remaining between them. For the CDR3, the DNA is TGTGCCAGCAGACCTGCGGACTCCTACGAGCAGTACTTC. Protein product: CASRPADSYEQYF.

The chain uses TRBV27 and TRBJ2-6, with 7 bases fitting TRBD1. The germline V gene encodes CDR1 MNHEY and CDR2 SMNVEV (reference sequence). The CDR3 has 16 residues. Losses at the gene ends were 8 bases for V and 0 bases for J; bases not matched to a gene: 7. The DNA of the CDR3 is TGTGCCAGCGGAGGACAGGCACCCTCTGGGGCCAACGTCCTGACTTTC. As protein: CASGGQAPSGANVLTF.

The chain employs TRBV5-1 and TRBJ2-5, with 7 bases that match TRBD1. J was trimmed by 3 bases and V by 4 bases; bases with no gene match: 12. Germline values: CDR1 SGHRS, CDR2 YFSETQ. The CDR3 has 16 residues. CDR3 protein: CASSPNPQGQKETQYF. The CDR3 nucleotides read TGCGCCAGCAGCCCAAACCCACAGGGACAGAAAGAGACCCAGTACTTC.

V and J are TRBV10-1 and TRBJ2-1, with 9 positions matching TRBD2. V lost 7 bases and J lost 5; bases outside the gene matches: 6. The CDR3 spans 14 residues. CDR1 is WNHNN, CDR2 SYGVQD, per germline (reference sequence). The CDR3 DNA follows: TGCGCCAGCAATGCGGGAGGGGTAAACAATGAGCAGTTCTTC. Protein: CASNAGGVNNEQFF.

This rearrangement joins TRBV5-6 to TRBJ2-2, with 10 bases matching TRBD2. Germline values: CDR1 SGHDT, CDR2 YYEEEE. V shed 0 bases, J shed 3 bases, and the junction held 2 bases outside the gene matches. The CDR3 length is 16 residues. The CDR3 here is CASSLGLAGDTGELFF. CDR3 coding DNA: TGTGCCAGCAGCTTGGGCCTAGCGGGAGACACCGGGGAGCTGTTTTTT.

V gene TRBV6-5 combines with J gene TRBJ1-2; D is undetermined. Germline V gene data show CDR1 as MNHEY and CDR2 as SVGAGI. The CDR3 length is 14 residues. Trimming took off 4 bases at V and 8 bases at J, with 17 bases between the two ends. CDR3 bases: TGTGCCAGCAGTTCATTTTACAGCTCTCACGGCTACACCTTC. Protein product: CASSSFYSSHGYTF.

The chain carries TRBV25-1 and TRBJ2-2; 13 nucleotides agree with TRBD2. The CDR3 runs to 17 residues. The J segment lost 6 bases and the V segment lost 2 bases, leaving 6 bases of the junction unmatched. Germline V gene sequence: CDR1 MGHDK, CDR2 SYGVNS. As DNA, the CDR3 is TGTGCCAGCAGTGAAGTGACTAGCGGGAGGAGGGCCGGGGAGCTGTTTTTT. Protein product: CASSEVTSGRRAGELFF. The whole variable domain, remainder taken from reference TRBV25-1 and TRBJ2-2, is EADIYQTPRYLVIGTGKKITLECSQTMGHDKMYWYQQDPGMELHLIHYSYGVNSTEKGDLSSESTVSRIRTEHFPLTLESARPSHTSQYLCASSEVTSGRRAGELFFGEGSRLTVL.

The V gene is TRBV25-1, the J gene TRBJ1-2, with D perhaps matching TRBD1 (6 bases). CDR1 and CDR2 (germline): MGHDK, SYGVNS. V dropped 2 bases and J dropped 8 bases, with 21 bases sitting between them. The CDR3 is made up of 16 amino acids. This CDR3 reads CASSEPGVGGAGGYTF. Here the CDR3 DNA reads TGTGCCAGCAGTGAACCAGGGGTCGGGGGGGCCGGCGGCTACACCTTC.